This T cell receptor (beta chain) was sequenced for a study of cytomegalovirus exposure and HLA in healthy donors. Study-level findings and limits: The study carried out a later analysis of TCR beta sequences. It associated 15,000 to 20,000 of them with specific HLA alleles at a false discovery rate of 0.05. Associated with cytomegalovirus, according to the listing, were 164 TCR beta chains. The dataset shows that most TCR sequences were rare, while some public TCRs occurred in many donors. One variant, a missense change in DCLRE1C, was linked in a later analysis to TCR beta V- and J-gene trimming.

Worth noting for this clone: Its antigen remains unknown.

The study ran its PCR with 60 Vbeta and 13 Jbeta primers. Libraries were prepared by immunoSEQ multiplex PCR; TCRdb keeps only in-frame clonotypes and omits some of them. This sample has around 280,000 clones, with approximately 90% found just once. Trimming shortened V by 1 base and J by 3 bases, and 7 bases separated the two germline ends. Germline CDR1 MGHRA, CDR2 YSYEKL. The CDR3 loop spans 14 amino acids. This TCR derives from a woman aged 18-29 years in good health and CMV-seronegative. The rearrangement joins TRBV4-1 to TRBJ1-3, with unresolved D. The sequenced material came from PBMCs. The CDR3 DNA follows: TGCGCCAGCAGCCAAGTCGGCGGTGGAAACACCATATATTTT. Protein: CASSQVGGGNTIYF.